The entry below describes one T cell receptor (beta chain). Its target is unknown. The sample comes from a study of long-term antiretroviral therapy in people with HIV. Overall study: In the earliest collections, sampling predates the 2015 immediate-ART recommendation by about a decade.

Sequencing relied on immunoSEQ assay v3.0, run at survey level. Only in-frame clones appear in the TCRdb table, and some are missing; sequencing was by immunoSEQ multiplex PCR. The sample comprises 13,000 or so clones, around three quarters of which are singletons, and around 12% rests with the top ten. Regarding the study as a whole: Blood was collected between 2004 and 2017, possibly under older ART regimens.

Sequencing used unsorted PBMCs, obtained 3.2 years before starting antiretroviral therapy. The clonotype originates from a man aged 35-49 years with HIV.

CDR3 in amino acids: CASSIRQGVYEQYF. CDR3 nucleotide sequence: TGTGCCAGTAGTATCCGACAGGGGGTCTACGAGCAGTACTTC. The chain is built from TRBV19 and TRBJ2-5, with TRBD1 matching over 9 bases. The closer fit of TRBJ2-7 to the DNA end suggests the J call may be wrong. Germline V gene lookup returns CDR1 LNHDA and CDR2 SQIVND (reference sequence). The CDR3 length is 14 residues.